This entry lists 18 T cell receptor beta chains sequenced from one sample in a study of shared clonotypes between healthy human individuals (dated by TCRdb to about 2020). CD8 naive samples were obtained by positive selection for CCR7 among CD45RO-negative cells, yielding a CD45RA+CCR7+ population from which TemRA cells were excluded. The library came from the immunoSEQ multiplex PCR assay. This is the immuneACCESS table as TCRdb keeps it, with only in-frame sequences that have V and J called. A part of the clones is gone; compared with another copy, unresolved V genes explain less than half, and the rest is unexplained. For this sample there are hundreds of thousands of clones; roughly 98% appear just once. The ten most abundant clones make up 0.3% of the sample. Sequencing was performed on naive CD8+ T cells sorted from blood. In light of the paper, this sample's cell subset or site label describes: CD45RA+CCR7+. The origin of the receptors is a man in his thirties or forties in good health.

This clone was counted a few times. The J gene is TRBJ2-1, the V gene TRBV18; TRBD2 is a possible D gene (6 bases). The CDR3 totals 16 residues. CDR1 and CDR2 (germline): KGHSH, LQKENI. Trimming stripped 3 bases from V and 2 bases from J, with 14 bases between. The CDR3 coding sequence is TGTGCCAGCTCACCTCGGGGACTCCCGACCTACAATGAGCAGTTCTTC. Encoded protein: CASSPRGLPTYNEQFF.

The chain combines TRBV5-1 with TRBJ1-5; no clear D. The CDR3 runs to 12 residues. With 2 bases removed from V and 2 bases from J, the gap between germline ends came to 2 bases. Germline loops: CDR1 SGHRS, CDR2 YFSETQ. DNA for the CDR3: TGCGCCAGCAGCTTCGGCAATCAGCCCCAGCATTTT. Encoded protein: CASSFGNQPQHF. The variable domain in full, completed from reference TRBV5-1 and TRBJ1-5, reads KAGVTQTPRYLIKTRGQQVTLSCSPISGHRSVSWYQQTPGQGLQFLFEYFSETQRNKGNFPGRFSGRQFSNSRSEMNVSTLELGDSALYLCASSFGNQPQHFGDGTRLSIL.

V usage is TRBV7-2 and J usage is TRBJ2-4, with TRBD2 matching over 8 bases. Germline lookup yields CDR1 SGHTA and CDR2 FQGNSA. CDR3 length: 16 amino acids. V lost 5 bases and J lost 3; bases outside the gene matches: 9. The CDR3 DNA is TGTGCCAGCAGCCCACCCCCGGGAGGGGGCAAAAACATTCAGTACTTC. It specifies CASSPPPGGGKNIQYF.

This CDR3 reads CASSSGQGDRELFF. As DNA, the CDR3 is TGTGCCAGCAGTTCCGGACAGGGCGACAGGGAGCTGTTTTTT. The gene calls are TRBV6-5 and TRBJ2-2; 8 nucleotides agree with TRBD1. CDR3 length equals 14 residues. CDR1 and CDR2 from the germline V gene are MNHEY and SVGAGI. The J segment lost 9 bases and the V segment lost 4 bases, leaving 7 bases of the junction unmatched.

This chain links TRBV18 with TRBJ1-3, with a tentative D call TRBD1 (6 bases). V lost 0 bases and J lost 2, with 23 bases in between. Germline lookup yields CDR1 KGHSH and CDR2 LQKENI. The CDR3 runs 20 residues. CDR3 in DNA: TGTGCCAGCTCACCACCTGGGGGGGCTCAGCTCAGCGGCACTGGAAACACCATATATTTT. This codes for CASSPPGGAQLSGTGNTIYF.

The CDR3 here is CASSVQVSYEQYF. The CDR3 DNA sequence: TGTGCCAGCAGTGTACAGGTATCCTACGAGCAGTACTTC. The chain employs TRBV6-5 and TRBJ2-7; a possible D gene is TRBD1 (5 bases). Deletions cut 5 bases from V and 1 base from J, with 9 bases between. The CDR3 extends over 13 amino acids. CDR1 is MNHEY and CDR2 is SVGAGI in the germline V gene.

This chain uses TRBV7-9 with TRBJ2-5, with D perhaps matching TRBD1 (6 bases). This CDR3 has 14 amino acids. Germline V gives CDR1 SEHNR, CDR2 FQNEAQ (reference sequence). Trimming took off 5 bases at V and 4 bases at J, with 14 bases between the two ends. CDR3 in amino acids: CASSPPWGRETQYF. The CDR3 DNA reads as TGTGCCAGCAGCCCCCCTTGGGGGCGAGAGACCCAGTACTTC.

In this sample, this clone turned up a few times. This chain uses TRBV6-1 with TRBJ1-2; TRBD1 matches at 7 bases. Trimming removed 5 bases from V and 7 bases from J; junction bases left unmatched: 4. Germline lookup yields CDR1 MNHNS and CDR2 SASEGT. This CDR3 is 12 amino acids long. CDR3 nucleotide sequence: TGTGCCAGCAGTCCCCGACAGGGTGGCTACACCTTC. Amino acid sequence: CASSPRQGGYTF.

The V gene is TRBV5-1, the J gene TRBJ2-3, with D perhaps assigned TRBD1 or TRBD2 (5 bases each). Germline assignment: CDR1 SGHRS and CDR2 YFSETQ. Trimming removed 4 bases from V and 9 bases from J, with 12 bases in between. The CDR3 has 12 residues. CDR3 DNA: TGCGCCAGCAGCCGGGCTGGGGACACGCAGTATTTT. Protein product: CASSRAGDTQYF.

The DNA of the CDR3 is TGCGCCAGCAGCCAAGATTTGGAGTACAATGAGCAGTTCTTC. Its protein is CASSQDLEYNEQFF. This chain connects TRBV4-1 to TRBJ2-1; D gene ambiguous. Trimming took 0 bases from V and 4 from J, leaving 7 bases between them. The V gene's germline CDR1 is MGHRA and CDR2 YSYEKL. This CDR3 region has 14 residues.

This chain links TRBV2 with TRBJ1-4, with TRBD1 matching 9 bases. V was clipped by 3 bases and J by 3 bases; unmatched bases: 5. The germline gives CDR1 SNHLY, CDR2 FYNNEI. The CDR3 is 16 residues long. CDR3 residues: CASSEIGTGPNEKLFF. CDR3 nucleotides: TGTGCCAGCAGTGAGATAGGGACAGGGCCTAATGAAAAACTGTTTTTT.

This chain joins TRBV4-3 and TRBJ2-7; no reliable D call. Germline V lookup: CDR1 LGHNA, CDR2 YSLEER. This CDR3 spans 15 amino acids. Trimming took 0 bases from V and 4 from J, leaving 13 bases between them. CDR3 sequence (DNA): TGCGCCAGCAGCCAAGATCGACCAACCCCATACGAGCAGTACTTC. Translated: CASSQDRPTPYEQYF.

V is TRBV7-9 and J is TRBJ2-5, with 12 nucleotides matching TRBD2. There are 14 residues in the CDR3. The germline gives CDR1 SEHNR, CDR2 FQNEAQ (reference sequence). After removal of 1 base from V and 10 bases from J, the junction contained 4 bases not matched to a gene. CDR3 coding DNA: TGTGCCAGCAGCTTAGGACTAGCGGGAGCTTACCAGTACTTC. This translates into CASSLGLAGAYQYF.

The chain couples TRBV5-1 to TRBJ2-3, with TRBD2 identical over 12 bases. Germline loops: CDR1 SGHRS, CDR2 YFSETQ. The CDR3 runs to 18 residues. Trimming took 1 base from V and 0 from J; bases not matched to a gene: 6. CDR3 sequence (DNA): TGCGCCAGCAGCTTGTATGGGACTAGCGGGTCGAGCACAGATACGCAGTATTTT. Its translation is CASSLYGTSGSSTDTQYF.

The chain has TRBV28 and TRBJ2-3; 7 nucleotides line up with TRBD1. Losses at the gene ends were 8 bases for V and 0 bases for J; bases not matched to a gene: 8. The CDR3 is 15 amino acids. Germline values: CDR1 MDHEN, CDR2 SYDVKM. The CDR3 nucleotides are TGTGCCAGCGATCCAGGGACAGCTAGCACAGATACGCAGTATTTT. Encoded protein: CASDPGTASTDTQYF.

The chain recombines TRBV9 with TRBJ2-5; the match to TRBD2 covers 8 bases. This CDR3 has 13 residues. Germline-derived CDR1 and CDR2 are SGDLS and YYNGEE. With V trimmed by 5 bases and J by 5 bases, 5 bases remained unmatched. The CDR3 loop is CASSAAGAETQYF. For the CDR3, the DNA is TGTGCCAGCAGTGCAGCGGGAGCGGAGACCCAGTACTTC.

Comments on this clone: This same CDR3 is encoded by further DNA sequences in the sample. The chain joins TRBV19 to TRBJ2-7; D is unresolved. The CDR3 runs to 13 residues. V was cut by 1 base and J by 2 bases, with 6 bases left in between. Per germline, CDR1 LNHDA and CDR2 SQIVND (reference sequence). CDR3 sequence: CASSIGLTYEQYF. The CDR3, as DNA: TGTGCCAGTAGTATAGGCCTGACCTACGAGCAGTACTTC.

This chain joins TRBV14 and TRBJ2-7; no reliable D call. Germline loops: CDR1 SGHDN, CDR2 FVKESK. The CDR3 has 14 amino acids. V shed 0 bases and J shed 7 bases, with 13 bases lying between them. The CDR3 bases are TGTGCCAGCAGCCAAGACGGCAGTCGTGAAGAGCAGTACTTC. It is translated as CASSQDGSREEQYF.